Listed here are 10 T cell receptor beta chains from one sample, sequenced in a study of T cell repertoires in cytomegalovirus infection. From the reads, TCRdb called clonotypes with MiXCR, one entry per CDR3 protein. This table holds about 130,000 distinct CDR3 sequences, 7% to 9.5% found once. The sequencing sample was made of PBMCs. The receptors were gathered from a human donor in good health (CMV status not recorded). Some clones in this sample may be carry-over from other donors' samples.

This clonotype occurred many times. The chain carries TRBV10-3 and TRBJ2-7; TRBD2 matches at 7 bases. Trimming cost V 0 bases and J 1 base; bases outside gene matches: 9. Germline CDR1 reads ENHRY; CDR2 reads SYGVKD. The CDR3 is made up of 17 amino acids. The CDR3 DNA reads TGTGCCATCAGTGAGTCTGGGAGGGATAAAGGGTCCTACGAGCAGTACTTC. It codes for CAISESGRDKGSYEQYF.

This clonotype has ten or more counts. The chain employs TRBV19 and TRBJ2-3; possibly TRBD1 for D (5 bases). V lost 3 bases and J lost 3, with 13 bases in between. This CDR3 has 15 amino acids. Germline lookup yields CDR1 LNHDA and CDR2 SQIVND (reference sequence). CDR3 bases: TGTGCCAGTAGTATCGGTGGGGCGCAGACAGATACGCAGTATTTT. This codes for CASSIGGAQTDTQYF.

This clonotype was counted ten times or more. Here the CDR3 reads CASSIFREGYTF. The CDR3 nucleotides read TGTGCCAGCAGTATCTTCAGGGAAGGCTACACCTTC. The chain has TRBV2 and TRBJ1-2; the D gene is possibly TRBD1 (5 bases). From germline, CDR1 is SNHLY and CDR2 FYNNEI. Trimming left V 5 bases short and J 8 bases short, with 12 bases between. The CDR3 sequence is 12 residues long.

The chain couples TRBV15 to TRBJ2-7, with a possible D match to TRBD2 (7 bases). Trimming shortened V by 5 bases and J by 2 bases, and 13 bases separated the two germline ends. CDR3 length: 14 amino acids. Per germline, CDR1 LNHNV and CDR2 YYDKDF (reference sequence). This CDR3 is CATSGGAPTYEQYF. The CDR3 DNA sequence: TGTGCCACCAGCGGGGGGGCCCCAACCTACGAGCAGTACTTC.

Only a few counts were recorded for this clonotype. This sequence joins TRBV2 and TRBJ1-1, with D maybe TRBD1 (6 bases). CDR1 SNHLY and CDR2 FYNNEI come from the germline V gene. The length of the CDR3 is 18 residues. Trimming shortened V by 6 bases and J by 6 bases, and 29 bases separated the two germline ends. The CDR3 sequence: CASSHHPTGSLYLAEAFF. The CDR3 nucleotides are TGTGCCAGCAGCCACCACCCGACAGGTTCCCTTTATTTGGCTGAAGCTTTCTTT.

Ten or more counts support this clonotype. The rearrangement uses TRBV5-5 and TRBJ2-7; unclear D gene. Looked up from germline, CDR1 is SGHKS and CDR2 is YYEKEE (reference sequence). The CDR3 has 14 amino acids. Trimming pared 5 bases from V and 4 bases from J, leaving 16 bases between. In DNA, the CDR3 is TGTGCCAGCAGTACCGGACGCAGTTTATACGAGCAGTACTTC. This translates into CASSTGRSLYEQYF. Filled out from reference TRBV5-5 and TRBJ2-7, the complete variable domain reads DAGVTQSPTHLIKTRGQQVTLRCSPISGHKSVSWYQQVLGQGPQFIFQYYEKEERGRGNFPDRFSARQFPNYSSELNVNALLLGDSALYLCASSTGRSLYEQYFGPGTRLTVT.

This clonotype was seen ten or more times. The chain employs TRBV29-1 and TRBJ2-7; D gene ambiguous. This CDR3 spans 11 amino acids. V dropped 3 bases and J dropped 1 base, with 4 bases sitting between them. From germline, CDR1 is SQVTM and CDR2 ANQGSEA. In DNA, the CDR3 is TGCAGCGTTGATGATTCCTACGAGCAGTACTTC. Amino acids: CSVDDSYEQYF.

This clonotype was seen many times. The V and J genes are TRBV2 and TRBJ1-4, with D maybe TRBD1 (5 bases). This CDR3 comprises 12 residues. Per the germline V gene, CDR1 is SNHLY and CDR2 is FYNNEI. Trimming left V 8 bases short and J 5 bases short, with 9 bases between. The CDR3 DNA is TGTGCCAGCGACAGAATAAATGAAAAACTGTTTTTT. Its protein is CASDRINEKLFF.

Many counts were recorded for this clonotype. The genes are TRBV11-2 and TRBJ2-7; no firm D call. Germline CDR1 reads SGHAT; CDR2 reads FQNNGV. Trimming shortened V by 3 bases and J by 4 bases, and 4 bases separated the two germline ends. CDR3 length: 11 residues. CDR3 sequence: CASSFLYEQYF. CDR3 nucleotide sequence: TGTGCCAGCAGCTTTTTGTACGAGCAGTACTTC. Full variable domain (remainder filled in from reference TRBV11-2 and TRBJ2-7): EAGVAQSPRYKIIEKRQSVAFWCNPISGHATLYWYQQILGQGPKLLIQFQNNGVVDDSQLPKDRFSAERLKGVDSTLKIQPAKLEDSAVYLCASSFLYEQYFGPGTRLTVT.

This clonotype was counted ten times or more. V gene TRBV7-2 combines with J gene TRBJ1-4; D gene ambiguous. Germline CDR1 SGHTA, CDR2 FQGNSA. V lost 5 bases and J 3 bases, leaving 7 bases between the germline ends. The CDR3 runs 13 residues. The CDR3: CASSRSANEKLFF. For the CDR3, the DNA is TGTGCCAGCAGCCGATCGGCTAATGAAAAACTGTTTTTT. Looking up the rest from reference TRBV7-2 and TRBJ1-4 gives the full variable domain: GAGVSQSPSNKVTEKGKDVELRCDPISGHTALYWYRQSLGQGLEFLIYFQGNSAPDKSGLPSDRFSAERTGGSVSTLTIQRTQQEDSAVYLCASSRSANEKLFFGSGTQLSVL.